These T cell receptor beta chains were read from a single sample in a study of technical replicates of blood from a handful of donors. Clones were sequenced by immunoSEQ multiplex PCR, and TCRdb holds only the in-frame ones, with some missing. The sample comprises some 66,000 clones, roughly 98% of which are singletons, and around 0.15% rests with the top ten. The sequencing sample was made of T cells isolated from PBMCs. These receptor sequences come from a human donor in good health. Both conserved end residues are part of each CDR3. D genes are given only for firm matches. The listing skips clone size in some rows; elsewhere it reads once, few, many or a size class.

j_call d_call clone_size v_call cdr3_aa cdr3_nt
TRBJ2-2 . . TRBV5-5 CASSVNTGGGWDTGELFF TGTGCCAGCAGCGTCAACACGGGAGGGGGCTGGGACACCGGGGAGCTGTTTTTT
TRBJ1-2 TRBD1 . TRBV7-9 CASTLGSRGLRGYTF TGTGCCAGCACCCTTGGAAGCAGGGGGCTAAGGGGCTACACCTTC
TRBJ2-1 TRBD2 . TRBV5-1 CASSLRGGNLNEQFF TGCGCCAGCAGCTTGCGCGGGGGGAATCTTAATGAGCAGTTCTTC
TRBJ1-3 . . TRBV11-2 CASSWGLTGNTIYF TGTGCCAGCAGCTGGGGGCTTACTGGAAACACCATATATTTT
TRBJ1-5 TRBD1 . TRBV4-1 CASSPGQGGQPQHF TGCGCCAGCAGCCCCGGACAGGGGGGCCAGCCCCAGCATTTT
TRBJ1-1 TRBD1 . TRBV10-3 CAISESAGGTEAFF TGTGCCATCAGTGAGAGTGCAGGGGGGACTGAAGCTTTCTTT
TRBJ1-5 . . TRBV5-1 CASSLGPGSNQPQHF TGCGCCAGCAGCTTGGGCCCCGGGAGCAATCAGCCCCAGCATTTT
TRBJ2-1 TRBD2 . TRBV27 CASSPTSGGANEQFF TGTGCCAGCAGTCCAACTAGCGGGGGGGCAAATGAGCAGTTCTTC
TRBJ1-1 TRBD1 . TRBV2 CASRAIGTGNTEAFF TGTGCCAGCAGGGCGATCGGGACAGGGAACACTGAAGCTTTCTTT
TRBJ2-3 . . TRBV6-4 CASSWRASTDTQYF TGTGCCAGCAGCTGGCGGGCGAGCACAGATACGCAGTATTTT
TRBJ2-5 TRBD1 . TRBV5-8 CASSPQGAGETQYF TGTGCCAGCAGCCCACAGGGGGCTGGGGAGACCCAGTACTTC
TRBJ1-2 TRBD1 . TRBV28 CASGLVGQGANGYTF TGTGCCAGCGGTTTAGTGGGGCAGGGGGCTAATGGCTACACCTTC
TRBJ2-1 TRBD2 . TRBV10-1 CASSEGLLAGGIPTNEQFF TGCGCCAGCAGCGAAGGGTTGCTAGCGGGGGGGATACCTACAAATGAGCAGTTCTTC
TRBJ1-1 . . TRBV29-1 CSVARAGNTEAFF TGCAGCGTTGCTAGGGCGGGGAACACTGAAGCTTTCTTT
TRBJ2-1 . . TRBV5-4 CASSLAASGLYNEQFF TGTGCCAGCAGCTTGGCGGCAAGCGGCCTTTACAATGAGCAGTTCTTC
TRBJ2-1 TRBD2 . TRBV9 CASSVVSSGGNEQFF TGTGCCAGCAGCGTAGTATCTAGCGGGGGGAATGAGCAGTTCTTC
TRBJ1-1 . once TRBV7-2 CASSPVVTDEAFF TGTGCCAGCAGCCCGGTCGTGACAGACGAAGCTTTCTTT
TRBJ1-3 . once TRBV27 CASSLYSGAGNTIYF TGTGCCAGCAGTTTATATTCAGGGGCTGGAAACACCATATATTTT
TRBJ1-2 . . TRBV4-1 CASSQDGGASNGYTF TGCGCCAGCAGCCAAGATGGGGGGGCGTCAAATGGCTACACCTTC
TRBJ2-1 TRBD2 . TRBV27 CASRTRLAGAYNEQFF TGTGCCAGCAGGACGAGGCTAGCGGGAGCCTACAATGAGCAGTTCTTC
TRBJ1-6 . . TRBV11-2 CASSLAHPSQYNSPLHF TGTGCCAGCAGCTTAGCTCATCCCTCACAGTATAATTCACCCCTCCACTTT
TRBJ1-2 TRBD1 . TRBV7-8 CASSLDSGTGENGYTF TGTGCCAGCAGCTTAGATTCCGGGACAGGGGAGAATGGCTACACCTTC
TRBJ1-1 . . TRBV6-1 CASHRPSEAFF TGTGCCAGCCACAGGCCTTCTGAAGCTTTCTTT
TRBJ1-2 . . TRBV28 CASSLWPGQSLRGYGYTF TGTGCCAGCAGTTTATGGCCCGGACAGTCCCTCCGGGGATATGGCTACACCTTC
TRBJ2-3 TRBD2 . TRBV5-1 CASSLVPGGATDTQYF TGCGCCAGCAGCTTGGTACCCGGGGGGGCTACCGATACGCAGTATTTT
TRBJ1-1 . . TRBV7-2 CASSLVGQPEAFF TGTGCCAGCAGCCTGGTGGGCCAACCTGAAGCTTTCTTT
TRBJ2-6 . . TRBV27 CASSLIRAGANVLTF TGTGCCAGCAGTTTAATCAGGGCTGGGGCCAACGTCCTGACTTTC
TRBJ1-5 . . TRBV7-9 CASSLGQSSNQPQHF TGTGCCAGCAGCTTAGGACAGTCCAGCAATCAGCCCCAGCATTTT
TRBJ1-2 TRBD1 . TRBV7-9 CASSRQGGYGYTF TGTGCCAGCAGCCGACAGGGCGGCTATGGCTACACCTTC
TRBJ2-7 . once TRBV7-2 CASSLAGLSSEQYF TGTGCCAGCAGCTTAGCCGGACTATCGAGCGAGCAGTACTTC
TRBJ1-1 . . TRBV6-1 CASSDVQGLNTEAFF TGTGCCAGCAGTGACGTACAGGGCTTGAACACTGAAGCTTTCTTT
TRBJ2-4 . . TRBV6-5 CASSHDRAKNIQYF TGTGCCAGCAGTCACGACAGGGCCAAAAACATTCAGTACTTC
TRBJ1-2 TRBD1 . TRBV28 CASSDRGRRNGYGYTF TGTGCCAGCAGCGACAGGGGGCGGCGTAATGGCTATGGCTACACCTTC
TRBJ1-1 . . TRBV28 CASSLTQNTEAFF TGTGCCAGCAGTCTGACACAGAACACTGAAGCTTTCTTT
TRBJ1-2 TRBD1 . TRBV11-3 CASSLDLTGENYGYTF TGTGCCAGCAGCTTAGATTTGACAGGGGAGAACTATGGCTACACCTTC
TRBJ2-5 TRBD1 . TRBV7-6 CASSPWDRGQGTQYF TGTGCCAGCAGCCCGTGGGACAGGGGGCAAGGGACCCAGTACTTC
TRBJ2-3 TRBD1 . TRBV7-9 CASSPEGWDRVKDTQYF TGTGCCAGCAGCCCAGAGGGATGGGACAGGGTAAAGGATACGCAGTATTTT
TRBJ2-5 . . TRBV6-4 CASSESPGQETQYF TGTGCCAGCAGTGAGTCGCCCGGTCAAGAGACCCAGTACTTC
TRBJ2-7 TRBD2 . TRBV7-8 CASSLSGAPYEQYF TGTGCCAGCAGCCTTAGCGGGGCCCCCTACGAGCAGTACTTC
TRBJ2-7 . . TRBV29-1 CSVSAGLYSANSYEQYF TGCAGCGTTTCCGCCGGTCTCTATAGCGCTAACTCCTACGAGCAGTACTTC
TRBJ1-1 TRBD1 . TRBV27 CASSWTGVNTEAFF TGTGCCAGCAGTTGGACAGGGGTGAACACTGAAGCTTTCTTT
TRBJ2-1 . . TRBV28 CASSPTVAYYNEQFF TGTGCCAGCAGTCCCACCGTTGCGTACTACAATGAGCAGTTCTTC
TRBJ2-7 . . TRBV7-6 CASSLGQGRGIYEQYF TGTGCCAGCAGCTTAGGTCAAGGCAGGGGCATATACGAGCAGTACTTC
TRBJ1-1 TRBD1 . TRBV4-1 CASSLDRRDEAFF TGCGCCAGCAGCCTGGACAGGCGAGATGAAGCTTTCTTT
TRBJ2-1 TRBD1 . TRBV6-4 CASRDRDRVLSPRETYNEQFF TGTGCCAGCAGAGACCGGGACAGGGTCCTATCTCCGCGGGAGACCTACAATGAGCAGTTCTTC
TRBJ2-7 TRBD1 . TRBV15 CATSSRLRPGTGEYEQYF TGTGCCACCAGCAGTAGACTACGTCCCGGGACAGGGGAATACGAGCAGTACTTC
TRBJ2-2 TRBD2 . TRBV18 CASSTYGREGRTGELFF TGTGCCAGCTCAACCTATGGGCGGGAGGGCCGCACCGGGGAGCTGTTTTTT